The rows below give T cell receptor beta chains drawn from one sample of a study of yellow fever vaccine responses in identical twins. MiXCR, run by TCRdb on the RT-PCR reads, gives a single entry per CDR3 protein. Of approximately 4,000 distinct CDR3 sequences in the sample, roughly 67% were seen once. The sequences come from T cells from blood (PBMCs), unsorted or a sorted subset (not recorded which), collected before or after yellow fever vaccination (not recorded which). The receptors derive from a woman aged 18-30 years who received the yellow fever vaccine. Both conserved end residues are part of each CDR3. A D gene is named only where the DNA matches it firmly. Size is omitted from some rows. Given values are once, few, many or a class for expanded clones.

cdr3_aa: CATSSHTSGGYYEQYF; cdr3_nt: TGTGCCACCAGCAGCCACACTAGCGGGGGTTACTACGAGCAGTACTTC; d_call: TRBD2; clone_size: .; v_call: TRBV15; j_call: TRBJ2-7
cdr3_aa: CAISESKGLSYEQYF; cdr3_nt: TGTGCCATCAGTGAGAGTAAGGGGCTCTCCTACGAGCAGTACTTC; d_call: .; clone_size: few; v_call: TRBV10-3; j_call: TRBJ2-7
cdr3_aa: CASSQGSANYNEQFF; cdr3_nt: TGCGCCAGCAGCCAAGGTTCAGCGAACTACAATGAGCAGTTCTTC; d_call: .; clone_size: few; v_call: TRBV4-3; j_call: TRBJ2-1
cdr3_aa: CASSQVGADTQYF; cdr3_nt: TGTGCCAGCAGTCAAGTCGGCGCAGATACGCAGTATTTT; d_call: .; clone_size: .; v_call: TRBV4-2; j_call: TRBJ2-3
cdr3_aa: CASSATGTSSYEQYF; cdr3_nt: TGTGCCAGCAGTGCCACCGGGACTAGCAGTTACGAGCAGTACTTC; d_call: TRBD2; clone_size: .; v_call: TRBV2; j_call: TRBJ2-7
cdr3_aa: CASSSRDRIYEQYF; cdr3_nt: TGTGCCAGCAGCTCCCGGGACAGAATCTACGAGCAGTACTTC; d_call: TRBD1; clone_size: few; v_call: TRBV11-2; j_call: TRBJ2-7
cdr3_aa: CASRTQQETQYF; cdr3_nt: TGTGCCAGCAGGACACAGCAAGAGACCCAGTACTTC; d_call: .; clone_size: .; v_call: TRBV11-3; j_call: TRBJ2-5
cdr3_aa: CASSLRSDMYGYTF; cdr3_nt: TGTGCCAGCAGTTTACGGTCGGACATGTATGGCTACACCTTC; d_call: .; clone_size: .; v_call: TRBV12-3/TRBV12-4; j_call: TRBJ1-2
cdr3_aa: CASSPTGTGDEQYF; cdr3_nt: TGTGCCAGCAGCCCCACCGGGACAGGGGACGAGCAGTACTTC; d_call: TRBD1; clone_size: few; v_call: TRBV7-3; j_call: TRBJ2-7
cdr3_aa: CATSDRKGNLYEQYF; cdr3_nt: TGTGCCACCAGTGATCGCAAGGGGAACCTTTACGAGCAGTACTTC; d_call: .; clone_size: .; v_call: TRBV24-1; j_call: TRBJ2-7
cdr3_aa: CASSLAPGSDEQFF; cdr3_nt: TGTGCCAGCAGCTTAGCTCCAGGGAGCGATGAGCAGTTCTTC; d_call: .; clone_size: .; v_call: TRBV11-3; j_call: TRBJ2-1
cdr3_aa: CASSHPRTDYNEQFF; cdr3_nt: TGTGCCAGCAGCCATCCCCGGACGGATTACAATGAGCAGTTCTTC; d_call: .; clone_size: .; v_call: TRBV11-1; j_call: TRBJ2-1
cdr3_aa: CASRPVPLGDEQYF; cdr3_nt: TGTGCCAGCAGACCGGTCCCCCTCGGCGACGAGCAGTACTTC; d_call: .; clone_size: .; v_call: TRBV11-1; j_call: TRBJ2-7
cdr3_aa: CASSHLAGGGDIQYF; cdr3_nt: TGCGCCAGCAGCCATCTAGCGGGGGGAGGGGACATTCAGTACTTC; d_call: TRBD2; clone_size: .; v_call: TRBV4-1; j_call: TRBJ2-4
cdr3_aa: CASSQDGGREFTGELFF; cdr3_nt: TGCGCCAGCAGCCAAGATGGCGGGAGGGAGTTTACCGGGGAGCTGTTTTTT; d_call: TRBD2; clone_size: .; v_call: TRBV4-3; j_call: TRBJ2-2
cdr3_aa: CASNPGTGAYNEQFF; cdr3_nt: TGTGCCAGCAACCCCGGGACAGGTGCTTACAATGAGCAGTTCTTC; d_call: TRBD1; clone_size: .; v_call: TRBV2; j_call: TRBJ2-1
cdr3_aa: CASSYTGNGYTF; cdr3_nt: TGTGCCAGCAGTTACACGGGGAATGGCTACACCTTC; d_call: .; clone_size: .; v_call: TRBV6-5; j_call: TRBJ1-2
cdr3_aa: CASSLDLLARSTDTQYF; cdr3_nt: TGTGCCAGCAGCTTAGACCTCCTAGCCAGAAGCACAGATACGCAGTATTTT; d_call: .; clone_size: .; v_call: TRBV11-3; j_call: TRBJ2-3
cdr3_aa: CASSQLANEQFF; cdr3_nt: TGCGCCAGCAGCCAACTAGCGAATGAGCAGTTCTTC; d_call: .; clone_size: .; v_call: TRBV4-1; j_call: TRBJ2-1
cdr3_aa: CASSRGTGLYEQYF; cdr3_nt: TGTGCCAGCAGTCGCGGGACAGGGTTGTACGAGCAGTACTTC; d_call: TRBD1; clone_size: once; v_call: TRBV2; j_call: TRBJ2-7
cdr3_aa: CASSRVVGPEQYF; cdr3_nt: TGCGCCAGCAGCCGAGTCGTTGGCCCCGAGCAGTACTTC; d_call: .; clone_size: .; v_call: TRBV4-3; j_call: TRBJ2-7
cdr3_aa: CASRQAGGVEQYF; cdr3_nt: TGTGCCAGCCGGCAGGCAGGGGGTGTTGAGCAGTACTTC; d_call: TRBD1; clone_size: .; v_call: TRBV12-3/TRBV12-4; j_call: TRBJ2-7
cdr3_aa: CASSGDSSLRTTQYF; cdr3_nt: TGTGCCAGCAGCGGGGACAGTAGTTTGCGAACGACGCAGTATTTT; d_call: TRBD1; clone_size: few; v_call: TRBV11-3; j_call: TRBJ2-3
cdr3_aa: CASSLRTGNNEQFF; cdr3_nt: TGTGCCAGCAGCTTAAGGACAGGGAACAATGAGCAGTTCTTC; d_call: TRBD1; clone_size: .; v_call: TRBV7-6; j_call: TRBJ2-1
cdr3_aa: CATSMGPFPTGNTIYF; cdr3_nt: TGTGCCACCAGCATGGGACCCTTTCCCACTGGAAACACCATATATTTT; d_call: .; clone_size: .; v_call: TRBV15; j_call: TRBJ1-3
cdr3_aa: CASRVEYIGEQYF; cdr3_nt: TGTGCCAGCAGAGTCGAGTACATAGGCGAGCAGTACTTC; d_call: .; clone_size: few; v_call: TRBV6-5; j_call: TRBJ2-7
cdr3_aa: CASSQTGGPSEGEQYF; cdr3_nt: TGTGCCAGCAGCCAGACAGGGGGCCCTAGCGAGGGCGAGCAGTACTTC; d_call: TRBD1; clone_size: .; v_call: TRBV7-9; j_call: TRBJ2-7